This T cell receptor (beta chain) derives from a study of T cells in tuberculosis (dated by TCRdb to the late 2010s). The study in broad terms: In the study, CD1B tetramers and high-throughput TCR immunosequencing were combined to characterize T cells specific for the mycobacterial lipid antigen glucose monomycolate (GMM). IGRA-negative adolescents, IGRA-positive adolescents with latent tuberculosis and adults with active tuberculosis, ten per group, were compared in a South African clinical cohort. Overall results and qualifications from the work: Which clinical samples got chosen depended on the availability of cryopreserved specimens, and the active tuberculosis cases were adults, whereas the controls were adolescents. With the diverse GMM-specific repertoire as input, a classifier achieved around 87% accuracy (AUROC 0.7 to 0.9), whereas GEM motif frequencies as input gave roughly 70% accuracy. Compared with IGRA-negative controls, TCR-alpha repertoires from active tuberculosis had smaller mean NN-distances to GMM-specific TCRs, which suggests clonal expansion of these TCRs. The smaller NN-distances were partly driven by shorter CDR3-alpha lengths in active tuberculosis patients, and the difference for TCR-beta did not reach statistical significance.

From its cysteine to its phenylalanine, the CDR3 spans 16 amino acids. The only DNA kept is the CDR3, 48 bases in frame from the first base. V trim: 4 bases; J trim: 6 bases; unmatched bases: 11. Looking up the germline V gene yields CDR1 SGDLS and CDR2 YYNGEE. At study entry, adolescents were screened for latent tuberculosis infection by tuberculin skin test and QuantiFERON-TB GOLD In-Tube IGRA. Immunosequencing of unsorted cryopreserved PBMC covered, on average, around 97,000 T cells per clinical donor. Eleven high schools in the Worcester region of the Western Cape, South Africa, served as enrollment sites for adolescents aged 12 to 18 years. Roughly 10 M. tuberculosis-infected and around 10 uninfected adolescents were selected with matching for age and sex. PBMC from adolescents were isolated by density centrifugation from freshly drawn heparinized blood and then cryopreserved. As to this clone: Its cognate antigen has yet to be identified. One base away there is no much larger clone; base qualities are not given.

TCR libraries were generated with the immunoSEQ multiplex PCR assay, using TCR-beta and/or TCR-alpha/delta assays for each sample. The amplified TCR libraries were sequenced using the Illumina high-throughput platform. Concerning the study's data processing: Clustering and dimensionality reduction relied on pairwise TCRdist distances among GMM-specific receptors from T cells that were either sorted ex vivo or expanded in vitro. Each clinical repertoire received a mean NN-distance score, defined as the average TCRdist to the nearest 10% of tetramer-positive reference sequences. GEM TCR motif frequency was computed as the fraction of unique TCRs matching known GEM sequences by V/J usage and CDR3 length. Active tuberculosis was classified by linear discriminant analysis with leave-one-out cross-validation, implemented in scikit-learn. TCRdb stores this immuneACCESS table with in-frame sequences only. Part of the clones is absent; in the studies checked, under half of the shortfall reflects unresolved V genes, and no reason is known for the rest. V and J calls and clone size follow that table, whereas D and trimming were derived from the DNA. Recorded for this sample are tens of thousands of clones; 85% to 95% of them occurred a single time. The ten largest account for 17% of the sample.

The sample taken for sequencing was PBMCs. This TCR derives from a donor aged 10 to 29 with latent tuberculosis or without tuberculosis infection. Some clones in this sample may be carry-over from other donors' samples. Rearrangement joined TRBV9 to TRBJ1-2; 11 central bases correspond to TRBD1. At the DNA level, the sequence is TGTGCCAGCAGCCCTCGGACAGGGGGCTTGATCGATGGCTACACCTTC. Protein translation: CASSPRTGGLIDGYTF.